This section outlines one TCR beta chain sequence together with its context. Per the original methods: Using reference gene primer amplification, nucleated cell counts were estimated. Here immunoSEQ multiplex PCR was the method, and the copy in TCRdb shows in-frame clones only, minus some. The V and J calls and clone size were taken over from that table, and D and trimming were inferred from the DNA. The sample comprises some 150,000 clones, 88% of which are singletons, and 2% to 3% rests with the top ten. The data originate from a study of blood T cell repertoires in COVID-19. Background on the study: COVID-19 samples from acute and convalescent phases originated in the United States, Italy and Spain. PBMCs, B-cell-depleted T cells, or T cells were the source of the cDNA or gDNA that made up the material.

Germline V gene data show CDR1 as LNHDA and CDR2 as SQIVND (reference sequence). Trimming took 8 bases from V and 7 from J, leaving 15 bases between them. The CDR3 is 13 amino acids. Sequencing was performed on peripheral blood. This chain uses TRBV19 with TRBJ1-5, with D unresolved. The sequence was obtained from an older woman with acute or convalescent COVID-19. The CDR3 protein is CASREGSGQPQHF. CDR3 in DNA: TGTGCCAGTCGTGAGGGATCGGGGCAGCCCCAGCATTTT.